This T cell receptor (beta chain) was retrieved from a study of blood T cells in healthy people across ages. V lost 7 bases to trimming and J lost 8 bases; unmatched junction nucleotides: 3. This CDR3 comprises 12 residues. Germline CDR1 reads MNHEY; CDR2 reads SVGEGT. The second PCR ran about 6 to 12 cycles with a sample-barcoded 5' primer and J-beta primers. Via MiXCR, TCRdb re-called the 5' RACE reads, giving one row per CDR3 protein. The data contain 650,000 to 800,000 distinct CDR3 sequences, around two fifths of them singletons. This clonotype has a count of ten or more. This receptor was taken from a man in his fifties or sixties in good health. V usage is TRBV6-2 or TRBV6-3 and J usage is TRBJ2-1; 9 positions agree with TRBD2. Material for sequencing was blood. The CDR3 coding sequence is TGTGCCAGCACCCTAGCGGGGCATGAGCAGTTCTTC. It is translated as CASTLAGHEQFF.